The following is a T cell receptor (beta chain) sequence with its context. V lost 5 bases and J 3 bases, leaving 14 bases between the germline ends. Germline loops: CDR1 LNHNV, CDR2 YYDKDF (reference sequence). This CDR3 has 14 residues. Sample treatment: oral pan-JAK inhibitor, 5-10 mg twice daily. The sample is drawn from a study of CD8+ T cells in alopecia areata. RNA was isolated and reverse transcribed to cDNA, the sequencing template. Libraries were prepared by immunoSEQ multiplex PCR; TCRdb keeps only in-frame clonotypes and omits some of them. The table has about 190,000 clones, about 60% seen once.

The chain links TRBV15 to TRBJ2-7; no firm D call. The TCR was taken from a human donor with alopecia areata. Material: CD4+ T cells sorted from blood, obtained at week 4, from a patient treated with tofacitinib. The CDR3 nucleotides read TGTGCCACCAGCGGTATAGGGATTCTCTACGAGCAGTACTTC. As protein: CATSGIGILYEQYF.